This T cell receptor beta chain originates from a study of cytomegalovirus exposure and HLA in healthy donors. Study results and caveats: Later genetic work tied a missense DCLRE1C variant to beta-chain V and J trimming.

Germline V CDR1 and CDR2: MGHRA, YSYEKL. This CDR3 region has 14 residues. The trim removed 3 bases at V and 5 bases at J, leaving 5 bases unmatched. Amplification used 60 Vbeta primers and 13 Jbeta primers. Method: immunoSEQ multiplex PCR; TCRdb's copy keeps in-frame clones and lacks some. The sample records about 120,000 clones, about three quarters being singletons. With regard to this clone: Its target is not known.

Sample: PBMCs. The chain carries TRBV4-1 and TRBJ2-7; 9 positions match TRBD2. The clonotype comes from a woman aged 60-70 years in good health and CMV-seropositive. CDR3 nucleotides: TGCGCCAGCAGCCACCTTCGCGGGGGGGACGAGCAGTACTTC. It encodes CASSHLRGGDEQYF.